This T cell receptor beta chain came from a study of shared clonotypes between healthy human individuals. This clone appeared a few times. Its target is not known. General study findings and limits: Sampling was confined to blood; repertoires within tissues likely differ.

Sequencing was performed with immunoSEQ multiplex PCR; in TCRdb, only in-frame clones are kept and a portion is missing. The sample includes about 100,000 clones, roughly 45% seen only once; the top ten take about 15%. The CDR3 is 14 amino acids. Losses at the gene ends were 3 bases for V and 7 bases for J; bases not matched to a gene: 3. CDR1 MNHEY and CDR2 SMNVEV come from the germline V gene (reference sequence). This sequence was found in a woman in her 40s in good health. Some clones in this sample may be carry-over from other donors' samples. V usage is TRBV27 and J usage is TRBJ1-6; 7 bases agree with TRBD1. Specimen: PBMCs. CDR3 residues: CASSFRGTNSPLHF. DNA of the CDR3: TGTGCCAGCAGTTTCAGGGGGACGAATTCACCCCTCCACTTT.